This entry lists 4 T cell receptor beta chains sequenced from one sample in a study of shared clonotypes between healthy human individuals. Data came from immunoSEQ multiplex PCR; TCRdb stores just in-frame clones and leaves some out. The sample consists of roughly 770,000 clones, around 96% of them appearing once. CD45RO-negative, CCR7-selected cells formed the naive CD8 fraction, which excluded terminally differentiated effector memory CD45RA+ cells. The sequencing sample was made of naive CD8+ T cells sorted from blood. Receptor source: a man aged 25 to 40 in good health.

In the case of this clone: Additional DNA sequences in this sample encode the identical CDR3. The chain combines TRBV11-2 with TRBJ1-5; D possibly corresponds to TRBD1 (6 bases). The CDR3 runs to 13 residues. V was clipped by 1 base and J by 7 bases, with 8 bases between them. The V gene's germline CDR1 is SGHAT and CDR2 FQNNGV. CDR3 in amino acids: CASSLGGGQPQHF. The CDR3 DNA follows: TGTGCCAGCAGCTTAGGGGGGGGCCAGCCCCAGCATTTT.

The chain carries TRBV28 and TRBJ2-2; 7 bases map to TRBD2. Germline lookup yields CDR1 MDHEN and CDR2 SYDVKM. The CDR3 covers 13 residues. V lost 5 bases and J lost 5; bases outside the gene matches: 2. Here the CDR3 DNA reads TGTGCCAGCAGTCGGGGGGTTACCGGGGAGCTGTTTTTT. Translated: CASSRGVTGELFF.

This chain joins TRBV28 and TRBJ2-7, with 7 bases lining up with TRBD2. Per germline, CDR1 MDHEN and CDR2 SYDVKM. After removal of 7 bases from V and 4 bases from J, the junction contained 7 bases not matched to a gene. The CDR3 loop spans 13 amino acids. The CDR3 loop reads CASTSGTAYEQYF. The DNA of the CDR3 is TGTGCCAGCACTAGCGGAACGGCTTACGAGCAGTACTTC.

The V call is TRBV7-7, the J call TRBJ2-2; 13 nucleotides align to TRBD2. CDR3 length: 16 residues. Germline V gene data show CDR1 as SSHAT and CDR2 as FNYEAQ (reference sequence). V trimming: 4 bases; J trimming: 3 bases; junction bases outside the gene matches: 2. CDR3 nucleotide sequence: TGTGCCAGCAGCTCGGGACTAGCGGGACACACCGGGGAGCTGTTTTTT. It specifies CASSSGLAGHTGELFF.